This T cell receptor beta chain emerged from a study of blood T cell repertoires in COVID-19. About the study: Sites across the United States, Italy and Spain contributed samples from acute and convalescent COVID-19.

The Seattle patients joined while their infection was active and were tracked longitudinally afterward. Germline-derived CDR1 and CDR2 are SGHVS and FQNEAQ. This CDR3 contains 17 residues. V lost 5 bases, J lost 6 bases, and 16 bases stayed unmatched. Authors' data handling: Researchers report that nucleated cell counts were estimated from reference gene primer amplification. This table comes from immunoSEQ multiplex PCR, and its TCRdb copy is limited to in-frame clones, with some not included. That table supplies the V and J calls and clone size; D and trimming were determined from the DNA. The sample yields some 250,000 clones, 80% to 90% seen once.

J is TRBJ1-1 and V is TRBV7-8, with 9 bases matching TRBD1. The sequenced material came from peripheral blood. The clonotype was recovered from a woman in her twenties or thirties with COVID-19, enrolled during active disease. The CDR3 loop is CASSRKAGDRAIAEAFF. The CDR3 nucleotides are TGTGCCAGCAGCCGAAAAGCAGGGGACAGGGCTATCGCTGAAGCTTTCTTT.